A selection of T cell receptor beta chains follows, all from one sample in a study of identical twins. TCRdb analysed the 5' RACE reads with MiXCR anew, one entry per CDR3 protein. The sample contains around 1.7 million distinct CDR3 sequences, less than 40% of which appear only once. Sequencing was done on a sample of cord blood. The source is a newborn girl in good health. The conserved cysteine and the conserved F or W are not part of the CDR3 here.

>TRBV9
ASSVGPGDRPAGEQY
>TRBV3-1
ASISLAGRGRGETQY
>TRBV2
ASGLRGRMETQY
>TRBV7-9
ASSLWQDRQETQY
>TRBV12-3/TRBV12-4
ASSLVSGGYERY
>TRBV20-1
SAPPGQPKNIQY
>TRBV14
ASSQMTSGFSNEQF
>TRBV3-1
ASSRQTSGRTDTQY
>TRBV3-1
ASSSPGLNQPQH
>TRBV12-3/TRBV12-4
ASSLWESDNEQF
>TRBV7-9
ASSSAGRHWDILY
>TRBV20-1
SASPTVYNEQF
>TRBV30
AWSRGLGQETQY
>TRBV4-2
ASSQDMGRGGSPLH
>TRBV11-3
ASSLSSDDFQETQY
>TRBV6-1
ASSEGYQETQY
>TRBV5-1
ASSLTLAGARDTQY
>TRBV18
ASSPVGGADTQY